These T cell receptor beta chains were read from a single sample in a study of Ad26.COV2.S vaccination and SARS-CoV-2 variants. Profiling relied on immunoSEQ multiplex PCR, and the TCRdb table lists in-frame clones only, not all of them. The sample has 150,000 to 200,000 clones, around 85% seen once. The material was peripheral blood, obtained after recovery from COVID-19. These receptors came from a human donor who had recovered from COVID-19. Both conserved end residues are part of each CDR3. D genes are given only for firm matches. Clone size is shown for a subset of rows, as once, few, many or a class of expanded clone.

TRBJ1-1 | - | TRBV29-1 | - | CSALGWREVEAFF | TGCAGCGCTCTTGGTTGGAGAGAGGTTGAAGCTTTCTTT
TRBJ2-3 | once | TRBV19 | TRBD2 | CASRRVAGVGDTQYF | TGTGCCAGTAGAAGGGTAGCGGGGGTAGGAGATACGCAGTATTTT
TRBJ2-3 | - | TRBV9 | - | CASSPGTAGDTQYF | TGTGCCAGCTCCCCAGGGACGGCGGGGGATACGCAGTATTTT
TRBJ2-2 | - | TRBV2 | - | CASSEAGGTPNTGELFF | TGTGCCAGCAGTGAAGCGGGAGGGACACCAAACACCGGGGAGCTGTTTTTT
TRBJ2-1 | - | TRBV30 | - | CAWSVRYNEQFF | TGTGCCTGGAGTGTACGGTACAATGAGCAGTTCTTC
TRBJ2-2 | - | TRBV9 | - | CASSVEAWGSNTGELFF | TGTGCCAGCAGCGTAGAGGCGTGGGGATCGAACACCGGGGAGCTGTTTTTT
TRBJ2-3 | - | TRBV6-1 | - | CASSPRGRVPDTQYF | TGTGCCAGCAGTCCCCGAGGCAGGGTCCCAGATACGCAGTATTTT
TRBJ2-5 | once | TRBV7-9 | - | CASSLGQYQETQYF | TGTGCCAGCAGCTTGGGGCAGTACCAAGAGACCCAGTACTTC
TRBJ2-1 | - | TRBV7-8 | TRBD2 | CASSLHGEGGLAGFLFSYNEQFF | TGTGCCAGCAGCCTTCACGGCGAGGGGGGACTAGCGGGATTCTTATTCTCCTACAATGAGCAGTTCTTC
TRBJ1-3 | - | TRBV6-6 | - | CASSYSGGTSGNTIYF | TGTGCCAGCAGTTACTCTGGCGGGACCTCTGGAAACACCATATATTTT
TRBJ2-3 | - | TRBV7-3 | - | CASSSTGLNTQYF | TGTGCCAGCAGCTCTACTGGACTAAATACGCAGTATTTT
TRBJ2-5 | - | TRBV9 | TRBD1 | CASSVGTGEYETQYF | TGTGCCAGCAGCGTAGGGACAGGGGAATATGAGACCCAGTACTTC
TRBJ2-7 | - | TRBV6-2/TRBV6-3 | TRBD2 | CASSTGTSGAYEQYF | TGTGCCAGCAGTACCGGGACTAGCGGCGCCTACGAGCAGTACTTC
TRBJ2-1 | - | TRBV13 | TRBD1 | CASSRDRMTSYNEQFF | TGTGCCAGCAGTCGGGACAGGATGACTTCCTACAATGAGCAGTTCTTC
TRBJ1-2 | few | TRBV5-5 | - | CASSLEGTTTNYGYTF | TGTGCCAGCAGCTTGGAAGGGACTACTACTAACTATGGCTACACCTTC
TRBJ2-7 | - | TRBV27 | TRBD2 | CASSLSGRREQYF | TGTGCCAGCAGTCTTAGCGGGAGGCGAGAGCAGTACTTC
TRBJ1-1 | - | TRBV6-5 | - | CASSYSRQGYTEAFF | TGTGCCAGCAGTTACTCTCGGCAGGGATACACTGAAGCTTTCTTT
TRBJ1-2 | once | TRBV11-1 | - | CASSLYQGAGGYTF | TGTGCCAGCAGCTTATATCAGGGAGCGGGTGGCTACACCTTC
TRBJ1-6 | few | TRBV2 | - | CASKGGALGSPLHF | TGTGCCAGCAAGGGGGGCGCCTTAGGATCACCCCTCCACTTT
TRBJ1-3 | once | TRBV28 | TRBD1 | CASSSGQALSGNTIYF | TGTGCCAGCAGTTCTGGACAGGCGCTCTCTGGAAACACCATATATTTT
TRBJ2-1 | - | TRBV11-2 | - | CASSLVDNEQFF | TGTGCCAGCAGCTTAGTCGACAATGAGCAGTTCTTC
TRBJ2-7 | - | TRBV30 | TRBD2 | CAWNGATSGSYEQYF | TGTGCCTGGAATGGTGCGACTAGCGGCTCCTACGAGCAGTACTTC
TRBJ2-3 | - | TRBV27 | - | CASSPQAQMGGHTDTQYF | TGTGCCAGCAGTCCTCAGGCGCAAATGGGGGGGCACACAGATACGCAGTATTTT
TRBJ2-6 | - | TRBV2 | - | CASSEGSYRYSRANVLTF | TGTGCCAGCAGTGAGGGAAGTTACCGATACAGTCGGGCCAACGTCCTGACTTTC
TRBJ2-2 | - | TRBV7-3 | - | CASSYNTGELFF | TGTGCCAGCAGCTACAACACCGGGGAGCTGTTTTTT
TRBJ1-4 | - | TRBV2 | TRBD1 | CASWLGTGLEKLFF | TGTGCCAGCTGGCTAGGGACAGGGCTTGAAAAACTGTTTTTT
TRBJ2-3 | once | TRBV9 | - | CASTRTDLTDTQYF | TGTGCCAGCACCCGGACGGACCTCACAGATACGCAGTATTTT
TRBJ2-2 | - | TRBV7-3 | - | CASSLTPAGVGELFF | TGTGCCAGCAGCTTAACGCCGGCAGGGGTCGGGGAGCTGTTTTTT
TRBJ2-1 | - | TRBV29-1 | - | CSVESASREQFF | TGCAGCGTAGAGAGTGCGTCCCGTGAGCAGTTCTTC
TRBJ1-2 | - | TRBV28 | TRBD1 | CASSQDRVAGYTF | TGTGCCAGCAGCCAGGACAGGGTGGCGGGCTACACCTTC
TRBJ1-2 | - | TRBV10-2 | - | CASSESGGGNYGYTF | TGCGCCAGCAGTGAGTCGGGAGGAGGCAACTATGGCTACACCTTC
TRBJ1-3 | - | TRBV4-1 | - | CASSQTDISGNTIYF | TGCGCCAGCAGCCAAACGGACATCTCTGGAAACACCATATATTTT
TRBJ1-4 | - | TRBV11-2 | - | CASRLSTTNEKLFF | TGTGCCAGCAGGCTCTCTACAACTAATGAAAAACTGTTTTTT
TRBJ2-7 | once | TRBV12-5 | - | CASGSGLTYEQYF | TGTGCTAGTGGTTCAGGACTAACTTACGAGCAGTACTTC
TRBJ2-3 | - | TRBV27 | TRBD2 | CASSLMLAGGFTDTQYF | TGTGCCAGCAGTTTAATGCTAGCGGGAGGGTTCACAGATACGCAGTATTTT
TRBJ2-7 | - | TRBV30 | TRBD1 | CAFKGGDRVHLRSYEQYF | TGTGCCTTCAAGGGGGGGGACAGGGTTCATTTACGGTCCTACGAGCAGTACTTC
TRBJ2-5 | - | TRBV6-5 | TRBD2 | CASSSLSGRVKETQYF | TGTGCCAGCAGTTCCCTTAGCGGGAGGGTAAAAGAGACCCAGTACTTC
TRBJ2-1 | - | TRBV28 | - | CASRPVGMGYNEQFF | TGTGCCAGCAGACCTGTGGGGATGGGCTACAATGAGCAGTTCTTC
TRBJ2-7 | - | TRBV4-2 | - | CASSQLAPYEQYF | TGTGCCAGCAGCCAACTAGCGCCCTACGAGCAGTACTTC
TRBJ2-1 | - | TRBV11-2 | - | CASSSIIGGRRSSYNEQFF | TGTGCCAGCAGCTCTATCATAGGGGGGCGGCGGAGCTCCTACAATGAGCAGTTCTTC
TRBJ1-1 | - | TRBV6-5 | TRBD1 | CASSYGQVGTEAFF | TGTGCCAGCAGCTACGGACAGGTAGGAACTGAAGCTTTCTTT
TRBJ2-7 | - | TRBV4-2 | TRBD2 | CASSQSERGTYEQYF | TGTGCCAGCAGCCAATCCGAGCGGGGGACCTACGAGCAGTACTTC
TRBJ1-2 | - | TRBV19 | TRBD1 | CASSMGTGGADYGYTF | TGTGCCAGTAGTATGGGGACAGGGGGCGCGGACTATGGCTACACCTTC
TRBJ1-5 | - | TRBV6-1 | - | CASSETGPSNQPQHF | TGTGCCAGCAGTGAAACAGGTCCGAGCAATCAGCCCCAGCATTTT
TRBJ2-7 | - | TRBV29-1 | - | CSVMTPVTYEQYF | TGCAGCGTTATGACGCCAGTCACCTACGAGCAGTACTTC
TRBJ2-5 | - | TRBV5-1 | - | CASSHPASRNQETQYF | TGCGCCAGCAGCCACCCGGCTAGCAGAAACCAAGAGACCCAGTACTTC
TRBJ1-5 | - | TRBV6-2/TRBV6-3 | - | CASSYSNGNQPQHF | TGTGCCAGCAGTTACTCGAATGGCAATCAGCCCCAGCATTTT
TRBJ1-1 | - | TRBV11-2 | - | CASSLGAQGTEAFF | TGTGCCAGCAGCTTGGGAGCGCAGGGGACTGAAGCTTTCTTT
TRBJ2-6 | - | TRBV19 | - | CASSRDGAPGANVLTF | TGTGCCAGTAGTCGGGACGGGGCCCCTGGGGCCAACGTCCTGACTTTC
TRBJ1-6 | - | TRBV6-5 | TRBD1 | CASDNRGGYNSPLHF | TGTGCCAGTGACAACAGGGGCGGCTATAATTCACCCCTCCACTTT
TRBJ2-7 | once | TRBV10-3 | - | CAISESGRALEQYF | TGTGCCATCAGTGAGTCTGGCAGGGCTCTCGAGCAGTACTTC
TRBJ2-7 | - | TRBV6-5 | TRBD2 | CASSYPGTNEQYF | TGTGCCAGCAGTTACCCCGGGACTAACGAGCAGTACTTC
TRBJ2-7 | - | TRBV2 | TRBD2 | CASSAGTSGPYEQYF | TGTGCCAGCAGCGCTGGGACTAGCGGACCCTACGAGCAGTACTTC
TRBJ2-2 | - | TRBV2 | - | CASSDGRNTGELFF | TGTGCCAGCAGTGACGGGCGGAACACCGGGGAGCTGTTTTTT
TRBJ1-4 | - | TRBV27 | - | CASSPLGGLNEKLFF | TGTGCCAGCAGTCCCCTAGGAGGGCTTAATGAAAAACTGTTTTTT
TRBJ2-3 | - | TRBV6-2/TRBV6-3 | - | CASSYGSFADTQYF | TGTGCCAGCAGTTACGGGAGTTTTGCTGATACGCAGTATTTT
TRBJ2-3 | once | TRBV11-3 | - | CASSLGLEFDTDTQYF | TGTGCCAGCAGCTTAGGACTAGAATTCGACACAGATACGCAGTATTTT
TRBJ1-5 | - | TRBV30 | - | CAWSPGGNQPQHF | TGTGCCTGGAGCCCCGGGGGGAACCAGCCCCAGCATTTT